These T cell receptor beta chains were read from a single sample in a study of cytomegalovirus exposure and HLA in healthy donors. Assay used: immunoSEQ multiplex PCR; TCRdb lists only in-frame clones, some missing. The sample contains 180,000 or so clones, 82% of which appear only once. The specimen sequenced was PBMCs. The receptors here all came from a woman aged 45 to 65 in good health and CMV-seropositive. Each CDR3 is given with its conserved first and last residue. Fields, in order: V gene, J gene, clone size, D gene, CDR3 DNA, CDR3 protein. The D gene is left open where the match is weak. Size values are once, few and many counts, or a class for expanded clones, and some rows have none.

TRBV5-1	TRBJ2-2	.	TRBD2	TGCGCCAGCAGCACCCGACTAGCGGAAATCACCGGGGAGCTGTTTTTT	CASSTRLAEITGELFF
TRBV7-9	TRBJ1-1	.	TRBD1	TGTGCCAGCAGCTATGACAGGGTGGGGAACACTGAAGCTTTCTTT	CASSYDRVGNTEAFF
TRBV18	TRBJ1-1	once	TRBD1	TGTGCCAGCTCACCGATCGGACAGGGGGAAGCTTTCTTT	CASSPIGQGEAFF
TRBV9	TRBJ1-3	.	.	TGTGCCAGCGGGCCGCTGCTCTATGGAAACACCATATATTTT	CASGPLLYGNTIYF
TRBV4-1	TRBJ2-1	.	TRBD2	TGCGCCAGCAGCGTAAGACTAGCGGGGGATTACAATGAGCAGTTCTTC	CASSVRLAGDYNEQFF
TRBV6-5	TRBJ1-1	.	.	TGTGCCAGCAGTCTATCATTCCAGGGGAACACTGAAGCTTTCTTT	CASSLSFQGNTEAFF
TRBV5-1	TRBJ2-5	.	.	TGCGCCAGCAGCTTGGGGACACGTACGGAGACCCAGTACTTC	CASSLGTRTETQYF
TRBV30	TRBJ1-1	few	.	TGTGCCTGGAGTGTCCAACCCGGCACTGAAGCTTTCTTT	CAWSVQPGTEAFF
TRBV4-3	TRBJ1-6	.	.	TGCGCCAGCAGCCAAGACCAGGATTCACCCCTCCACTTT	CASSQDQDSPLHF
TRBV7-2	TRBJ1-2	.	.	TGTGCCAGCAGCTTTCTTCTCGACAGCTATGGCTACACCTTC	CASSFLLDSYGYTF
TRBV27	TRBJ2-7	.	TRBD2	TGTGCCAGCATAGCCCGGGGGCGGGAGGGGGGGGAGCAGTACTTC	CASIARGREGGEQYF
TRBV7-8	TRBJ1-6	once	.	TGTGCCAGCAGCCCCCGGGGGGGGATGAAATCACCCCTCCACTTT	CASSPRGGMKSPLHF
TRBV28	TRBJ2-7	.	TRBD2	TGTGCCAGCAGTTTAGTTGCGGGAGGGCCGGACGAGCAGTACTTC	CASSLVAGGPDEQYF
TRBV27	TRBJ1-5	.	.	TGTGCCAGCAGTCTAACCTCGGGGCCCCAGCATTTT	CASSLTSGPQHF
TRBV10-3	TRBJ2-1	.	.	TGTGCCATCAGTGAGTCTGCGAGCTCCTACAATGAGCAGTTCTTC	CAISESASSYNEQFF
TRBV7-9	TRBJ2-5	.	TRBD2	TGTGCCAGCAGCTTATGGACTAGCGGGATGGAGACCCAGTACTTC	CASSLWTSGMETQYF
TRBV7-9	TRBJ1-1	.	.	TGTTCCAGCAGCTCAAAGGGGGAGGGCACTGAAGCTTTCTTT	CSSSSKGEGTEAFF
TRBV20-1	TRBJ2-1	.	.	TGCAGTGCTAGAGATCAAAATGAGCAGTTCTTC	CSARDQNEQFF
TRBV5-1	TRBJ2-3	few	TRBD2	TGCGCCAGCAGCTGGACTAGCAGAGATACGCAGTATTTT	CASSWTSRDTQYF
TRBV7-9	TRBJ1-2	.	TRBD1	TGTGCCAGCAGCTTCTCCCGACAGGGGAACGGCTACACCTTC	CASSFSRQGNGYTF
TRBV2	TRBJ2-7	few	.	TGTGCCAGCAGTGAATCGCGGGGTCGCGAGCAGTACTTC	CASSESRGREQYF
TRBV2	TRBJ1-1	once	TRBD1	TGTGCCAGCAGGGTGACAGGGGGCGAAACTGAAGCTTTCTTT	CASRVTGGETEAFF
TRBV29-1	TRBJ1-1	few	.	TGCAGCGTTGCCCCCAATAGGAACACTGAAGCTTTCTTT	CSVAPNRNTEAFF
TRBV16	TRBJ2-5	.	.	TGTGCCAGCAGCCGCCTCGAGGGGGCCCAGTACTTC	CASSRLEGAQYF
TRBV7-6	TRBJ2-3	.	TRBD2	TGTGCCAGCAGCGAAGCGGGACTAGCGTTGGGGATTTCTAGCACAGATACGCAGTATTTT	CASSEAGLALGISSTDTQYF
TRBV5-6	TRBJ1-5	few	.	TGTGCCAGCAGCTTCGGCAGGTCATATAGCAATCAGCCCCAGCATTTT	CASSFGRSYSNQPQHF
TRBV19	TRBJ2-5	few	TRBD2	TGTGCCAGTAGTAGAGCGGGAGTACGAGAGACCCAGTACTTC	CASSRAGVRETQYF
TRBV9	TRBJ1-1	.	TRBD1	TGTGCCAGCAGCGTAGGGACAGGGGTTAACACTGAAGCTTTCTTT	CASSVGTGVNTEAFF
TRBV5-1	TRBJ2-3	.	.	TGCGCCAGCAGCTATTCGGGTCAGGATACGCAGTATTTT	CASSYSGQDTQYF
TRBV7-9	TRBJ2-5	.	TRBD1	TGTGCCAGCAGCTTTCGGGGGACAGGGGGAGAGACCCAGTACTTC	CASSFRGTGGETQYF
TRBV6-1	TRBJ2-1	.	TRBD2	TGTGCCAGCAGTGAAGCGCCACCGTCCTTAGCGGGGTATGAGCAGTTCTTC	CASSEAPPSLAGYEQFF
TRBV29-1	TRBJ2-1	.	.	TGCAGCGTTGATGGACTACTAGGTAGCTCCTACAATGAGCAGTTCTTC	CSVDGLLGSSYNEQFF
TRBV4-3	TRBJ2-1	few	TRBD1	TGCGCCAGCAGCGAAGTTACAGGGGGCTCATACAATGAGCAGTTCTTC	CASSEVTGGSYNEQFF
TRBV5-1	TRBJ2-1	.	.	TGCGCCAGCAGCTTGGAAGCAGGCTCCTACAATGAGCAGTTCTTC	CASSLEAGSYNEQFF
TRBV6-5	TRBJ1-4	.	.	TGTGCCAGCAGCCCCGGCAGACGGGTGACCGAAAAACTGTTTTTT	CASSPGRRVTEKLFF